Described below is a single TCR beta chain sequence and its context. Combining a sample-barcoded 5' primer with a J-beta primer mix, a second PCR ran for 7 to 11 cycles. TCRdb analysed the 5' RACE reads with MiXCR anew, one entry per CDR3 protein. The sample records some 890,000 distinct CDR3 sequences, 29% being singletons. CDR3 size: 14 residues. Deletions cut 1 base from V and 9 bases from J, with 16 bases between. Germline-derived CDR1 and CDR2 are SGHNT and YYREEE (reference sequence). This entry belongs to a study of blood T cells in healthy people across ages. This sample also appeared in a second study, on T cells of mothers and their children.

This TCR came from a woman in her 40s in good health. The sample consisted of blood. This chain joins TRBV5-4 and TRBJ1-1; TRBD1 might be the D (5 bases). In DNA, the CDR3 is TGTGCCAGCAGCTTGTATGGGGGGTCCTTTCAAGCTTTCTTT. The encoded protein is CASSLYGGSFQAFF.